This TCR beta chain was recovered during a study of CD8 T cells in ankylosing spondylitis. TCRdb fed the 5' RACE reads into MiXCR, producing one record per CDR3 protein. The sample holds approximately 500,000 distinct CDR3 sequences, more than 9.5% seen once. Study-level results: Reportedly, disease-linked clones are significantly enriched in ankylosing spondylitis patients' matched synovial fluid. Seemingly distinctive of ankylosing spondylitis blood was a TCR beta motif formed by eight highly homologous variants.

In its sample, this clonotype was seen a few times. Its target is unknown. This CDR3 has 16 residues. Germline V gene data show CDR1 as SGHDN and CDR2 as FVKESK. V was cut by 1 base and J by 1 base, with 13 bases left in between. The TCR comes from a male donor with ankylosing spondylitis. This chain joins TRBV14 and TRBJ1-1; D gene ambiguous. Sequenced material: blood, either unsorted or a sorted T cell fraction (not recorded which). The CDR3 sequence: CASSQGPGSPNTEAFF. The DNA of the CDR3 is TGTGCCAGCAGCCAAGGGCCAGGTTCACCGAACACTGAAGCTTTCTTT. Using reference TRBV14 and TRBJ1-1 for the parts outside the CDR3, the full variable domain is EAGVTQFPSHSVIEKGQTVTLRCDPISGHDNLYWYRRVMGKEIKFLLHFVKESKQDESGMPNNRFLAERTGGTYSTLKVQPAELEDSGVYFCASSQGPGSPNTEAFFGQGTRLTVV.